This passage covers 12 T cell receptor beta chains from one sample sequenced in a study of T cell repertoires in aging, cancer and after chemotherapy (dated by TCRdb to about 2019). Instead of sorted cells or RNA, genomic DNA extracted from peripheral blood served as the source for amplifying TCR beta rearrangements. Sequenced using an Illumina MiSeq. Rearranged TRB sequences spanning V, D and J segments were amplified in a multiplex touch-down PCR with a mixed TRB-A/B primer pool. TCRdb redid the processing of the public reads, applying fastp at Q25 and MiXCR, and retained in-frame beta chains. When rows share a CDR3 protein, they turn into one entry using the most common DNA and genes. Counted in this sample were fewer than 1,500 distinct CDR3 sequences; roughly 20% of them appeared once. The ten largest clones take up 35% to 50% of the sample. The sequenced sample consisted of blood. These receptors all come from a human donor with a solid tumor.

The gene calls are TRBV7-9 and TRBJ2-3, with D perhaps TRBD1 or TRBD2 (5 bases each). With 2 bases removed from V and 4 bases from J, the gap between germline ends came to 10 bases. Germline lookup yields CDR1 SEHNR and CDR2 FQNEAQ (reference sequence). The CDR3 has 14 amino acids. CDR3 DNA: TGTGCCAGCAGCTTATTTGAGGGGCCAGATACGCAGTATTTT. Amino acid sequence: CASSLFEGPDTQYF.

This rearrangement joins TRBV12-3 or TRBV12-4 to TRBJ2-2; 9 bases line up with TRBD1. The CDR3 runs 17 residues. The J segment lost 6 bases and the V segment lost 3 bases, leaving 11 bases of the junction unmatched. CDR3 DNA: TGTGCCAGCAGTTTGACAGGGGGAGGGTCCGAGGCCGGGGAGCTGTTTTTT. Its protein is CASSLTGGGSEAGELFF.

Notes on this clonotype: A much larger clone sits a single nucleotide away, making a read error possible. CDR3 DNA sequence: TGTGCCAGCAGCTTAGGAGGGGGCCCCCATGGAAACACCATATATTTT. It specifies CASSLGGGPHGNTIYF. The rearrangement uses TRBV7-6 and TRBJ1-3, with 7 bases identical to TRBD1. The CDR3 length is 16 residues. Trimming removed 1 base from V and 3 bases from J; junction bases left unmatched: 6. Germline lookup yields CDR1 SGHVS and CDR2 FNYEAQ. Full variable domain (missing parts from reference TRBV7-6 and TRBJ1-3): GAGVSQSPRYKVTKRGQDVALRCDPISGHVSLYWYRQALGQGPEFLTYFNYEAQQDKSGLPNDRFSAERPEGSISTLTIQRTEQRDSAMYRCASSLGGGPHGNTIYFGEGSWLTVV.

This clonotype is classed as medium-sized (0.01 to 0.1%). The V and J genes are TRBV5-1 and TRBJ2-7; 8 positions match TRBD1. The CDR3 runs to 14 residues. The J segment lost 6 bases and the V segment lost 0 bases, leaving 5 bases of the junction unmatched. Germline V CDR1 and CDR2: SGHRS, YFSETQ. CDR3 in DNA: TGCGCCAGCAGCTTGGTAACGACAGGGGCCGAGCAGTACTTC. It specifies CASSLVTTGAEQYF.

This clonotype counts as large. The CDR3 DNA is TGTGCCATTAGCGGGGGGCTTGAAGCTTTCTTT. Its translation: CAISGGLEAFF. The chain uses TRBV19 and TRBJ1-1; perhaps TRBD1 as D (6 bases). Germline V gene lookup returns CDR1 LNHDA and CDR2 SQIVND (reference sequence). CDR3 size: 11 residues. V shed 10 bases and J shed 7 bases, with 13 bases lying between them. The whole variable domain, filled in from reference TRBV19 and TRBJ1-1, reads DGGITQSPKYLFRKEGQNVTLSCEQNLNHDAMYWYRQDPGQGLRLIYYSQIVNDFQKGDIAEGYSVSREKKESFPLTVTSAQKNPTAFYLCAISGGLEAFFGQGTRLTVV.

V usage is TRBV12-3 or TRBV12-4 and J usage is TRBJ2-7; D is possibly TRBD1 or TRBD2 (6 bases each). With 3 bases removed from V and 5 bases from J, the gap between germline ends came to 11 bases. CDR3 size: 13 residues. The CDR3 reads CASSFGGPNEQYF. In DNA, the CDR3 is TGTGCCAGCAGTTTCGGGGGCCCCAACGAGCAGTACTTC.

This clonotype counts as large. The CDR3, as DNA: TGCAGCGTGGAGCAAGATGGCGGGGAGCTGTTTTTT. As protein: CSVEQDGGELFF. The chain joins TRBV29-1 to TRBJ2-2; no firm D call. This CDR3 region has 12 residues. Germline-derived CDR1 and CDR2 are SQVTM and ANQGSEA. Trimming pared 6 bases from V and 7 bases from J, leaving 12 bases between.

As concerns this clonotype: Because the CDR3 is missing its conserved closing phenylalanine or tryptophan, this is likely a read error. The rearrangement uses TRBV29-1 and TRBJ2-5; perhaps D is TRBD1 or TRBD2 (6 bases each). Germline assignment: CDR1 SQVTM and CDR2 ANQGSEA. CDR3 size: 12 residues. CDR3 amino acids: CTVEGGYETQYL. The CDR3 coding sequence is TGCACCGTCGAAGGGGGGTATGAGACCCAGTACCTC.

Relative to its sample, this clonotype is medium-sized. The V and J genes are TRBV19 and TRBJ1-4; unclear D gene. Trimming took 4 bases from V and 7 from J, leaving 10 bases between them. The CDR3 is 13 amino acids. CDR1 and CDR2 (germline): LNHDA, SQIVND (reference sequence). For the CDR3, the DNA is TGTGCCAGTAGTACGGACCCCCCTGAAAAACTGTTTTTT. Its protein product is CASSTDPPEKLFF.

Details on this clonotype: Possible read error: a much larger clone is one base away. V gene TRBV20-1 combines with J gene TRBJ2-7; tentative D call: TRBD1 (5 bases). CDR3 size: 13 residues. Germline loops: CDR1 DFQATT, CDR2 SNEGSKA (reference sequence). The CDR3 here is CSARAVGVDDQYF. In DNA form, the CDR3 reads TGCAGTGCTAGAGCCGTAGGGGTGGACGATCAGTACTTC.

By share of the sample, this clonotype is medium-sized. This chain connects TRBV19 to TRBJ1-2; D may be TRBD1 (6 bases). The V and J ends lost 4 bases and 8 bases respectively, with 17 bases between them. Germline lookup yields CDR1 LNHDA and CDR2 SQIVND (reference sequence). The CDR3 loop spans 14 amino acids. In DNA form, the CDR3 reads TGTGCCAGTAGTAACCCCTCGGGAACAGGGGGCTACACCTTC. Its translation: CASSNPSGTGGYTF.

The chain is built from TRBV20-1 and TRBJ1-5; D is undetermined. Germline CDR1 DFQATT, CDR2 SNEGSKA (reference sequence). Trimming removed 1 base at V and 4 bases at J, with 14 bases between. The CDR3 runs to 15 residues. The CDR3 sequence is CSARAPSAENQPQHF. DNA for the CDR3: TGCAGTGCTAGAGCCCCCTCCGCAGAGAATCAGCCCCAGCATTTT.